Shown below are 9 T cell receptor beta chains from a single sample sequenced in a study of radiotherapy plus CTLA-4 blockade in lung cancer. The protocol was immunoSEQ multiplex PCR, while the TCRdb copy is restricted to in-frame clones and leaves out a portion. The repertoire holds more than 95,000 clones, approximately 75% seen once, with around 3% in the top ten. Here the sequenced sample was peripheral blood, taken from a patient treated with radiotherapy plus ipilimumab. These receptors came from a human donor with non-small cell lung cancer who had a partial response to radiotherapy plus ipilimumab. Some clones in this sample may be carry-over from other donors' samples.

The CDR3 nucleotides read TGCGCCAGCAGCTCATCGACAGGGTACACTGAAGCTTTCTTT. Translation: CASSSSTGYTEAFF. This chain uses TRBV5-1 with TRBJ1-1; 7 nucleotides agree with TRBD1. The CDR3 spans 14 residues. CDR1 is SGHRS, CDR2 YFSETQ, per germline. V shed 3 bases, J shed 3 bases, and the junction held 5 bases outside the gene matches.

This chain connects TRBV16 to TRBJ2-5; 8 bases align to TRBD1. CDR1 is KGHSY and CDR2 is FQNENV in the germline V gene. The CDR3 totals 15 residues. V was clipped by 1 base and J by 2 bases; unmatched bases: 3. The CDR3 reads CASSQLQGDQETQYF. DNA for the CDR3: TGTGCCAGCAGCCAATTACAGGGGGATCAAGAGACCCAGTACTTC. The entire variable domain, with the rest obtained from reference TRBV16 and TRBJ2-5, is as follows: GEEVAQTPKHLVRGEGQKAKLYCAPIKGHSYVFWYQQVLKNEFKFLISFQNENVFDETGMPKERFSAKCLPNSPCSLEIQATKLEDSAVYFCASSQLQGDQETQYFGPGTRLLVL.

This clone appeared once. This chain joins TRBV11-1 and TRBJ1-6; 8 bases are a match to TRBD1. Looked up from germline, CDR1 is SGHAT and CDR2 is FQDESV (reference sequence). CDR3 size: 14 residues. The ends lost 3 bases at V and 7 bases at J; junction bases unmatched: 2. The CDR3 DNA reads TGTGCCAGCAGCTTGGACAGGGTCAATTCACCCCTCCACTTT. It yields the protein CASSLDRVNSPLHF.

CDR3 DNA sequence: TGTGCCAGCAGTACGTCAGGACTAGCGGGAGGTAGGGACATTCAGTACTTC. Encoded protein: CASSTSGLAGGRDIQYF. The J gene is TRBJ2-4, the V gene TRBV27; the match to TRBD2 covers 14 bases. In germline, CDR1 is MNHEY, CDR2 SMNVEV (reference sequence). The ends lost 5 bases at V and 8 bases at J; junction bases unmatched: 11. The CDR3 runs to 17 residues.

This rearrangement joins TRBV5-1 to TRBJ2-3; 11 nucleotides line up with TRBD2. This CDR3 has 17 residues. The V segment lost 0 bases and the J segment 4 bases; nucleotides outside the gene matches: 7. Per germline, CDR1 SGHRS and CDR2 YFSETQ. CDR3 region: CASSLGYSGGASDTQYF. The CDR3, as DNA: TGCGCCAGCAGCTTGGGATATAGCGGGGGGGCTTCAGATACGCAGTATTTT.

This sequence joins TRBV5-5 and TRBJ1-2, with D possibly matching TRBD1 (6 bases). This CDR3 has 14 amino acids. Trimming took off 1 base at V and 6 bases at J, with 13 bases between the two ends. CDR1 and CDR2 (germline): SGHKS, YYEKEE (reference sequence). In DNA form, the CDR3 reads TGTGCCAGCAGCTTGAGAACAGGGTTAGATGGCTACACCTTC. The encoded protein is CASSLRTGLDGYTF.

The chain combines TRBV19 with TRBJ2-1, with 9 bases that match TRBD1. This CDR3 contains 17 residues. Unmatched junction bases numbered 6, after V lost 3 bases and J lost 0 bases. Germline V gene data show CDR1 as LNHDA and CDR2 as SQIVND (reference sequence). CDR3 DNA: TGTGCCAGTAGTATGGGCCTGGGACAGGGCTCCTACAATGAGCAGTTCTTC. Encoded protein: CASSMGLGQGSYNEQFF.

Comments on this clone: One end of the junction varies from germline; a read error may be responsible. This chain uses TRBV9 with TRBJ1-5; D gene uncertain. CDR1 is SGDLS and CDR2 is YYNGEE in the germline V gene. This CDR3 spans 14 amino acids. The CDR3 DNA reads TGTGCCAGCAGCCCTGGGAGCTTCAATCAACCCCAGCATTTT. It specifies CASSPGSFNQPQHF. Supplemented by reference TRBV9 and TRBJ1-5, the full variable domain reads DSGVTQTPKHLITATGQRVTLRCSPRSGDLSVYWYQQSLDQGLQFLIQYYNGEERAKGNILERFSAQQFPDLHSELNLSSLELGDSALYFCASSPGSFNQPQHFGDGTRLSIL.

The V and J genes are TRBV7-9 and TRBJ2-5, with TRBD1 as a possible D gene (7 bases). V lost 0 bases and J lost 2, with 10 bases in between. The CDR3 has 15 residues. Germline V lookup: CDR1 SEHNR, CDR2 FQNEAQ (reference sequence). CDR3 DNA: TGTGCCAGCAGCTTAGCGCAGGGGGGACAAGAGACCCAGTACTTC. The encoded protein is CASSLAQGGQETQYF.